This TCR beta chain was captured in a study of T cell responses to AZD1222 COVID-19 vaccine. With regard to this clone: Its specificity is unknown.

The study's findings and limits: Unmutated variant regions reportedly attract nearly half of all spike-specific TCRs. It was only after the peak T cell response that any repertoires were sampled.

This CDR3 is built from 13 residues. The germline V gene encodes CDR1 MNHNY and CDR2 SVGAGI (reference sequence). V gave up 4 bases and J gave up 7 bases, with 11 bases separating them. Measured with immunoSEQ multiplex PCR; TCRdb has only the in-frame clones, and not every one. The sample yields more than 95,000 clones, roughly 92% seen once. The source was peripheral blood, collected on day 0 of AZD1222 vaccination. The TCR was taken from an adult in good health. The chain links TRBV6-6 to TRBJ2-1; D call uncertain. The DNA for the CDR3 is TGTGCCAGCAGTTCAACCATGGGGAATGAGCAGTTCTTC. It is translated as CASSSTMGNEQFF.